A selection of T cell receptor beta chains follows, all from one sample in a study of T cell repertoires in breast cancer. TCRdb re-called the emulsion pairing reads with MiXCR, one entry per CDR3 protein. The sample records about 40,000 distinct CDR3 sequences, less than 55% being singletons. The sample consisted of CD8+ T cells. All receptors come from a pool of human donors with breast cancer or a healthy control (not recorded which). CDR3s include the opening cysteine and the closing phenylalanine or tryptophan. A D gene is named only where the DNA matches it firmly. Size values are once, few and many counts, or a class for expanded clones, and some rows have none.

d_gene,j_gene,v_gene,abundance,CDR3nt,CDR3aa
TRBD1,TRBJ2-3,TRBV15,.,TGTGCCACCCGCAGAGATGGGGACAGTGGAATCGATACGCAGTATTTT,CATRRDGDSGIDTQYF
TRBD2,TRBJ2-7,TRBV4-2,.,TGTGCCAGCAGCCAAGAGGGACTAGCGGGGGGGCCGCACGAGCAGTACTTC,CASSQEGLAGGPHEQYF
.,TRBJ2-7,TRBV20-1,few,TGCAGTGCTAGAGATGAGGGCGGACCCTACGAGCAGTACTTC,CSARDEGGPYEQYF
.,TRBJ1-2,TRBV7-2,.,TGTGCCAGCAGCTTAGGTTTGGCAGGGATTAGTGGCTACACCTTC,CASSLGLAGISGYTF
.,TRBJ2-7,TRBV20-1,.,TGCAGTGCTAGAGATGGTCGGGGAAACTCCTACGAGCAGTACTTC,CSARDGRGNSYEQYF
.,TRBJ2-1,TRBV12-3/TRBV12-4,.,TGTGCCAGCAGTTTAGGGGACACTGAGCAGTTCTTC,CASSLGDTEQFF
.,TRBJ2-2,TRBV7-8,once,TGTGCCAGCAGATGGTCAGGGCCAAACACCGGGGAGCTGTTTTTT,CASRWSGPNTGELFF
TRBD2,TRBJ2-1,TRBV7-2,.,TGTGCCAGCAGCTTATTCGTCCTAGCGGGAAGCAATGAGCAGTTCTTC,CASSLFVLAGSNEQFF
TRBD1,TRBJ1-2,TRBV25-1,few,TGTGCCAGCAGTGAAGGACAGGTCTATGGCTACACCTTC,CASSEGQVYGYTF
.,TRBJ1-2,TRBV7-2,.,TGTGCCAGCAGCTCGACAGGTTATGGCTACACCTTC,CASSSTGYGYTF
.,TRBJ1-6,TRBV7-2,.,TGTGCCAGCAGCTCCTCGAGGTCCGGCGCTGATTCACCCCTCCACTTT,CASSSSRSGADSPLHF
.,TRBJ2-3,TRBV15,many,TGTGCCACCAGCGGGAGATCGTTTGCGGGCACAGATACGCAGTATTTT,CATSGRSFAGTDTQYF
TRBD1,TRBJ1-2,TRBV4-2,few,TGTGCCAGCAGCCAAGAATTACAGGGGGCTCTGTATGGCTACACCTTC,CASSQELQGALYGYTF
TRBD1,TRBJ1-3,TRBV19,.,TGTGCCAGTAGCTTCGGGACAGACTCTGGAAACACCATATATTTT,CASSFGTDSGNTIYF
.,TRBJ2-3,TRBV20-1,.,TGCAGTGGACTAATGCGGGATACGCAGTATTTT,CSGLMRDTQYF
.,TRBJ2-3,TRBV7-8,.,TGTGCCAGCAGCCCCCCCGGAGCCACAGATACGCAGTATTTT,CASSPPGATDTQYF
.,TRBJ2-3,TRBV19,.,TGTGCCAGTAGTCCACTACCCGGGGGACAGGATACGCAGTATTTT,CASSPLPGGQDTQYF
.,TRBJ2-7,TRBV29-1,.,TGCAGCGCGGTACTATCCTACGAGCAGTACTTC,CSAVLSYEQYF
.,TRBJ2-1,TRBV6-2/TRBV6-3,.,TGTGCCAGCAGTTTACGCCCTTTTAGGACTCCCACAAGCTCCTACAATGAGCAGTTCTTC,CASSLRPFRTPTSSYNEQFF
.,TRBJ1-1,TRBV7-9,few,TGTGCCAGCAGCAGCACGGACCGGAACACTGAAGCTTTCTTT,CASSSTDRNTEAFF
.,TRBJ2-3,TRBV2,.,TGTGCCAGCAACGGTGAGGGCAGGCGCACAGATACGCAGTATTTT,CASNGEGRRTDTQYF
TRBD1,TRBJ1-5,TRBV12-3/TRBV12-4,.,TGTGCCAGCAGTTTCACAGGGGATAGCAATCAGCCCCAGCATTTT,CASSFTGDSNQPQHF
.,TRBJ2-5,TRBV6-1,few,TGTGCCAGCAGTGAAAGATGGGAGACCCAGTACTTC,CASSERWETQYF
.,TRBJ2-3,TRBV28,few,TGTGCCAGCAGTTTCCCGAACGAGGAGACTAGCACAGATACGCAGTATTTT,CASSFPNEETSTDTQYF
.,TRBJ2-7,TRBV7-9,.,TGTGCCAGCAGCCCCAGTGCCCCCGAGCAGTACTTC,CASSPSAPEQYF
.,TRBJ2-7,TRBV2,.,TGTGCCTCATCCAGGGTGAGGGAGCAGTACTTC,CASSRVREQYF
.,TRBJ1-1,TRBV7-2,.,TGTGCCAGCAGGGATCCGAACACTGAAGCTTTCTTT,CASRDPNTEAFF
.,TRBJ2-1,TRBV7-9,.,TGTGCCAGCAGCTTACACGGGAGCACCTACAATGAGCAGTTCTTC,CASSLHGSTYNEQFF
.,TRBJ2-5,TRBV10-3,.,TGTGCCATCAGTGCACAAGAGACCCAGTACTTC,CAISAQETQYF
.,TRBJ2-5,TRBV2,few,TGTGCCGGCGGGGCTAGCCAAGAGACCCAGTACTTC,CAGGASQETQYF
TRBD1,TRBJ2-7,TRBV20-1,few,TGCAGTGGGACAGGGAGCTCCTACGAGCAGTACTTC,CSGTGSSYEQYF
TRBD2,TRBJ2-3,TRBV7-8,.,TGTGCCGGCAGCTCCATACTAGCGGTGGTAGATACGCAGTATTTT,CAGSSILAVVDTQYF
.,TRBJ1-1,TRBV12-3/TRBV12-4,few,TGTGCCAGCAGTTTTTCCCCAAGGATGAACACTGAAGCTTTCTTT,CASSFSPRMNTEAFF
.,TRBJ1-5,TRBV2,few,TGTGCCAGCGGGGAAAACGGACTGAGTAATCAGCCCCAGCATTTT,CASGENGLSNQPQHF
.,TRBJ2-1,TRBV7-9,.,TGTGCCAGCAGCACCCGGGCCGGGGATGAGCAGTTCTTC,CASSTRAGDEQFF
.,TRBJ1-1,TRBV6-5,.,TGTGCCAGCAGTTACCTCAGGGCGACTGAAGCTTTCTTT,CASSYLRATEAFF
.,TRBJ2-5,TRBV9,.,TGTGCCAGCAGCGCAAAACCCTCTAGGGCCCCTCAAGAGACCCAGTACTTC,CASSAKPSRAPQETQYF
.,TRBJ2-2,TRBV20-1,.,TGCAGTGCTAGGGGCATTACCGGGGAGCTGTTTTTT,CSARGITGELFF
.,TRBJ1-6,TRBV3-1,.,TGTGCCAGCAGCACGGATTATAATTCACCCCTCCACTTT,CASSTDYNSPLHF
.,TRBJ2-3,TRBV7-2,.,TGTGCCAGCAGCTTAGGAATGCGTGGGGGCACAGATACGCAGTATTTT,CASSLGMRGGTDTQYF